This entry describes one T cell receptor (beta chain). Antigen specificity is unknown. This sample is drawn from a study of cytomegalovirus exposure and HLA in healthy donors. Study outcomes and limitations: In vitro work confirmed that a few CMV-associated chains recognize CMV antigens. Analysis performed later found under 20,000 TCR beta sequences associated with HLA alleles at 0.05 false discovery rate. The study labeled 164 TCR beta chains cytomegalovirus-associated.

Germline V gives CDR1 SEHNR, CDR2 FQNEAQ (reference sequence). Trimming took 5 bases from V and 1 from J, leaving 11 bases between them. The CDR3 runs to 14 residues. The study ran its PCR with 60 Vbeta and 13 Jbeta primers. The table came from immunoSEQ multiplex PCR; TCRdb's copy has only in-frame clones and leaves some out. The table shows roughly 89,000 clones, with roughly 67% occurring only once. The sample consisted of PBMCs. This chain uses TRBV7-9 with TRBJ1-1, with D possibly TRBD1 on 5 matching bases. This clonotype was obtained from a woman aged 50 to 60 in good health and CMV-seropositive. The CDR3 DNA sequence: TGTGCCAGCAGCCTTCAGGGCTGGAACACTGAAGCTTTCTTT. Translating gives CASSLQGWNTEAFF.